This TCR beta chain originates from a study of Ad26.COV2.S vaccination and SARS-CoV-2 variants. Assay: immunoSEQ multiplex PCR; the TCRdb copy retains only in-frame clones and omits some. The data show 180,000 or so clones, around 88% seen once. J gave up 0 bases and V 2 bases, and 3 bases lay outside the gene matches. The germline V gene encodes CDR1 MGHRA and CDR2 YSYEKL. The CDR3 covers 16 residues. To note about this clone: Its cognate antigen is unknown.

Study-wide results and caveats: Possibly, TCR breadth and depth analyses underestimated total T cell responses. People who got the vaccine had more spike-specific TCR breadth than people who got placebo. Reports say spike-specific CD8+ and CD4+ T cell responses covered substantial breadth after vaccination.

This sequence was found in a human donor who had recovered from COVID-19. This sequence joins TRBV4-1 and TRBJ2-7; 11 bases fit TRBD1. The sample was peripheral blood, taken after recovery from COVID-19. The CDR3: CASSQSGTGGSYEQYF. The DNA for the CDR3 is TGCGCCAGCAGCCAATCCGGGACAGGGGGCTCCTACGAGCAGTACTTC.